The 11 T cell receptor beta chains given below trace back to one sample, sequenced in a study of T cell repertoires in cytomegalovirus infection (dated by TCRdb to about 2019). Data came from an Illumina HiSeq 1500. TCRdb redid the processing of the public reads, applying fastp at Q25 and MiXCR, and retained in-frame beta chains. A single entry per CDR3 protein holds the most common genes and DNA from its merged rows. Present in this sample are about 260,000 distinct CDR3 sequences, roughly an eighth of which were seen just once. Around 8.8% of the sample belongs to the ten largest clones. The sample comprised PBMCs. The source is a human donor in good health (CMV status not recorded). Some clones in this sample may be carry-over from other donors' samples.

The chain links TRBV5-1 to TRBJ2-4, with TRBD1 identical over 7 bases. The CDR3 runs 15 residues. The germline gives CDR1 SGHRS, CDR2 YFSETQ. The J segment lost 3 bases and the V segment lost 2 bases, leaving 5 bases of the junction unmatched. CDR3 in DNA: TGCGCCAGCAGCTTCGCCACAGGGGACAAAAACATTCAGTACTTC. Translation gives CASSFATGDKNIQYF.

V usage is TRBV29-1 and J usage is TRBJ1-5; 9 bases map to TRBD1. CDR3 size: 17 residues. V was pared by 6 bases and J by 0 bases, with 12 bases of the junction left unmatched. Per germline, CDR1 SQVTM and CDR2 ANQGSEA. In DNA, the CDR3 is TGCAGCGTCGGGGGGACAGGGCTTTCCCATAGCAATCAGCCCCAGCATTTT. Its protein product is CSVGGTGLSHSNQPQHF.

The gene calls are TRBV2 and TRBJ1-5; weak D call: TRBD1 (5 bases). Trimming took 6 bases from V and 5 from J, leaving 14 bases between them. Germline V gives CDR1 SNHLY, CDR2 FYNNEI. CDR3 size: 14 residues. For the CDR3, the DNA is TGTGCCAGCAGAGGGGTGGCCCCGTATCAGCCCCAGCATTTT. Its protein is CASRGVAPYQPQHF.

At least ten counts were recorded for this clonotype. The V call is TRBV7-2, the J call TRBJ2-5; 9 positions match TRBD2. V dropped 2 bases and J dropped 7; count of bases not matched to a gene: 8. From germline, CDR1 is SGHTA and CDR2 FQGNSA. The CDR3 length is 15 residues. The CDR3: CASSLHGTSWGTQYF. Written as DNA, the CDR3 is TGTGCCAGCAGCTTACACGGGACTAGCTGGGGGACCCAGTACTTC.

This clonotype was counted ten times or more. The chain links TRBV18 to TRBJ2-1, with no clear D. Trimming left V 1 base short and J 0 bases short, with 13 bases between. Germline lookup yields CDR1 KGHSH and CDR2 LQKENI. The CDR3 sequence is 17 residues long. The CDR3 sequence is CASSPLPGASSYNEQFF. In DNA, the CDR3 is TGTGCCAGCTCACCACTCCCAGGAGCGAGCTCCTACAATGAGCAGTTCTTC.

CDR3 sequence (DNA): TGCAGTGCTGTTAACAGGGGCGGCTATGGCTACACCTTC. It yields the protein CSAVNRGGYGYTF. V is TRBV20-1 and J is TRBJ1-2; TRBD1 agrees at 7 bases. J was trimmed by 4 bases and V by 5 bases; bases with no gene match: 7. The CDR3 contains 13 residues. The V gene's germline CDR1 is DFQATT and CDR2 SNEGSKA (reference sequence).

V usage is TRBV14 and J usage is TRBJ2-3; 7 bases fit TRBD1. The trim removed 2 bases at V and 3 bases at J, leaving 5 bases unmatched. In germline, CDR1 is SGHDN, CDR2 FVKESK. CDR3 length: 15 residues. The CDR3 loop is CASSQNQGVTDTQYF. The CDR3 coding sequence is TGTGCCAGCAGCCAAAACCAGGGGGTGACAGATACGCAGTATTTT. Full variable domain (remainder filled in from reference TRBV14 and TRBJ2-3): EAGVTQFPSHSVIEKGQTVTLRCDPISGHDNLYWYRRVMGKEIKFLLHFVKESKQDESGMPNNRFLAERTGGTYSTLKVQPAELEDSGVYFCASSQNQGVTDTQYFGPGTRLTVL.

This clonotype was counted many times. The chain has TRBV4-2 and TRBJ1-5, with TRBD1 matching 7 bases. The CDR3 loop spans 18 amino acids. Germline CDR1 is LGHNA and CDR2 is YNFKEQ. J gave up 2 bases and V 0 bases, and 10 bases lay outside the gene matches. This chain's CDR3 is CASSQDNRGGGGNQPQHF. Written as DNA, the CDR3 is TGTGCCAGCAGCCAAGATAACAGGGGTGGAGGTGGCAATCAGCCCCAGCATTTT.

This clonotype was counted ten times or more. The chain couples TRBV5-4 to TRBJ2-7, with 8 bases lining up with TRBD1. CDR3 size: 15 residues. V gave up 4 bases and J gave up 4 bases; unmatched junction bases: 10. CDR1 is SGHNT, CDR2 YYREEE, per germline (reference sequence). The CDR3 reads CASSRPGQEAYEQYF. The CDR3 nucleotides read TGTGCCAGCAGCCGACCGGGACAGGAGGCGTACGAGCAGTACTTC.

This clonotype came up many times. This chain connects TRBV11-3 to TRBJ2-6; a weak D match, TRBD2 (5 bases). V was clipped by 3 bases and J by 1 base, with 16 bases between them. CDR3 length: 18 amino acids. CDR1 is SGHNT and CDR2 is YENEEA in the germline V gene. CDR3 DNA sequence: TGTGCCAGCAGCTTCCTCGGACTGCGACCTTCTGGGGCCAACGTCCTGACTTTC. As protein: CASSFLGLRPSGANVLTF. The whole variable domain, remainder taken from reference TRBV11-3 and TRBJ2-6, is EAGVVQSPRYKIIEKKQPVAFWCNPISGHNTLYWYLQNLGQGPELLIRYENEEAVDDSQLPKDRFSAERLKGVDSTLKIQPAELGDSAVYLCASSFLGLRPSGANVLTFGAGSRLTVL.

The V call is TRBV2, the J call TRBJ2-2; 9 bases agree with TRBD2. The CDR3 covers 17 residues. V gave up 6 bases and J gave up 4 bases; unmatched junction bases: 12. The germline V gene has CDR1 SNHLY and CDR2 FYNNEI. This CDR3 reads CASRFPVAGAGTGELFF. In nucleotides, the CDR3 is TGTGCCAGCAGGTTCCCCGTAGCGGGAGCGGGCACCGGGGAGCTGTTTTTT. Together with reference TRBV2 and TRBJ2-2, the CDR3 gives the full variable domain: EPEVTQTPSHQVTQMGQEVILRCVPISNHLYFYWYRQILGQKVEFLVSFYNNEISEKSEIFDDQFSVERPDGSNFTLKIRSTKLEDSAMYFCASRFPVAGAGTGELFFGEGSRLTVL.